This T cell receptor (beta chain) comes out of a study of shared clonotypes between healthy human individuals. The V gene lost 5 bases and the J gene lost 2 bases, with 10 bases spanning the gap. Per the germline V gene, CDR1 is SGHAT and CDR2 is FQNNGV. The CDR3 has 13 amino acids. The team ran DNA from unsorted PBMCs on ten immunoSEQ deep assay plates for sequencing. Produced via immunoSEQ multiplex PCR; TCRdb's table is partial and in-frame only. Of around 500,000 clones listed, around 85% are singletons. Sequencing input: PBMCs. The clonotype was recovered from a woman in her forties in good health. Some clones in this sample may be carry-over from other donors' samples. The V and J genes are TRBV11-2 and TRBJ2-7; D perhaps matches TRBD1 (6 bases). The CDR3: CASSHGQPYEQYF. Written as DNA, the CDR3 is TGTGCCAGCAGCCATGGACAGCCCTACGAGCAGTACTTC.